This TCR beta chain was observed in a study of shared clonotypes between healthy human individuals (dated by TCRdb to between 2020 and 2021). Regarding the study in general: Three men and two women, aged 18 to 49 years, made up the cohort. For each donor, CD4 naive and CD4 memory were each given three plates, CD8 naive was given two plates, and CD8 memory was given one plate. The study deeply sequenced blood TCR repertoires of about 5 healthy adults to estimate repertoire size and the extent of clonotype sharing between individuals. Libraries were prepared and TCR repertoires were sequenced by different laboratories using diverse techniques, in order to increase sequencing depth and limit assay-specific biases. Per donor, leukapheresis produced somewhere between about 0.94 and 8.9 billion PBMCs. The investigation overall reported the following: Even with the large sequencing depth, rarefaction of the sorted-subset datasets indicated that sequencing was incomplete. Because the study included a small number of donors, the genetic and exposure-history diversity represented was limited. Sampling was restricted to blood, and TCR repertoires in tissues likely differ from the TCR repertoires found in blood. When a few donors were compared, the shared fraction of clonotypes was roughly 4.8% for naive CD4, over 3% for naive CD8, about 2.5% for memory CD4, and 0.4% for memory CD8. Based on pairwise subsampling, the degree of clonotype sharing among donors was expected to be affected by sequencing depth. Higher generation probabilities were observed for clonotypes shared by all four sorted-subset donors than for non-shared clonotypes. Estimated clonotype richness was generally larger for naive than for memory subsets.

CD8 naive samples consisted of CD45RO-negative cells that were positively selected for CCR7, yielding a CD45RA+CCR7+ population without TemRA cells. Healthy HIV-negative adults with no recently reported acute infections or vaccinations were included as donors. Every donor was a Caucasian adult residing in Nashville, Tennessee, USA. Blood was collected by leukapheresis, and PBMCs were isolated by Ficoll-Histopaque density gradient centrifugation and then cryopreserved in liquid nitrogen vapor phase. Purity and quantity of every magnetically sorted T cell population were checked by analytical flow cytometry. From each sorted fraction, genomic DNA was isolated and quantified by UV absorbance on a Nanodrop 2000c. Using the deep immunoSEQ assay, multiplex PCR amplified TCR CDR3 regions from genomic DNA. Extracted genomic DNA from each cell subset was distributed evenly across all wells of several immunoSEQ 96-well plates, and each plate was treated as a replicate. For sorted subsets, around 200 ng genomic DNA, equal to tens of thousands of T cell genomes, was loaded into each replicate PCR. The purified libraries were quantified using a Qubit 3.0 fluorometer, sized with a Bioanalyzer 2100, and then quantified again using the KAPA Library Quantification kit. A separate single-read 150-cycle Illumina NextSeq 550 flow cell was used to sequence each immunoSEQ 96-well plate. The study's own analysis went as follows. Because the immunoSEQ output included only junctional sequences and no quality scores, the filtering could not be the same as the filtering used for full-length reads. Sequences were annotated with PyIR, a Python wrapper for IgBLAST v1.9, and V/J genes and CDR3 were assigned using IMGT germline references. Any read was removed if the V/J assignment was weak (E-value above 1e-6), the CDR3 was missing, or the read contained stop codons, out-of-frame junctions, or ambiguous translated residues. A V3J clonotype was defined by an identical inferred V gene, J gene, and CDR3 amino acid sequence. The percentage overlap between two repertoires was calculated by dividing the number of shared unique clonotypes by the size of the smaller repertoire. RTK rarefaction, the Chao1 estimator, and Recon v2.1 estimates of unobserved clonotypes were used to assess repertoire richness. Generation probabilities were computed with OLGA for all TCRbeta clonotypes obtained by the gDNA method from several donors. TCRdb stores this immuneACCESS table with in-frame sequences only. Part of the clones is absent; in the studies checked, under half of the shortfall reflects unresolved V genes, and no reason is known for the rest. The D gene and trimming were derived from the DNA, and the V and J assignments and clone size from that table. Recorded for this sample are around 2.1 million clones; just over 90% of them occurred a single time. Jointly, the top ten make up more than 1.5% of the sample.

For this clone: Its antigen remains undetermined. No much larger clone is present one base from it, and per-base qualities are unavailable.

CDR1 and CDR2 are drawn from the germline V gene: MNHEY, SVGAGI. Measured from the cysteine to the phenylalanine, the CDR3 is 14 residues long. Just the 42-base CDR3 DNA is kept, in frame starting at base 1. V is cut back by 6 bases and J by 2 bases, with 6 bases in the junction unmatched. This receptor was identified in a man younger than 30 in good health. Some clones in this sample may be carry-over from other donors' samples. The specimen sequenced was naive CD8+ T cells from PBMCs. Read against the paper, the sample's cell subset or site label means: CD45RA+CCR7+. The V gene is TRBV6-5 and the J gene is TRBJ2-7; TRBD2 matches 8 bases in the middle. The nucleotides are TGTGCCAGCAGATCCTATAGCGGGACCTACGAGCAGTACTTC. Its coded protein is CASRSYSGTYEQYF.